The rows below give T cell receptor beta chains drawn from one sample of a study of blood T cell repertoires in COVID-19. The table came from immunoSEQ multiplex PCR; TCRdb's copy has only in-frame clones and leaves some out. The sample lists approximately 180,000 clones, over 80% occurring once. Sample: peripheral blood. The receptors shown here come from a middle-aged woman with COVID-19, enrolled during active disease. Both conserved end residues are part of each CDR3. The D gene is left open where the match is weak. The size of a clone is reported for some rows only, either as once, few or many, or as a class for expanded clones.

cdr3_nt: TGTGCCAGCAGCTTGATTGCAGGGGGAAGCGGTGGCTACACCTTC; cdr3_aa: CASSLIAGGSGGYTF; v_call: TRBV5-5; j_call: TRBJ1-2; clone_size: few; d_call: TRBD1
cdr3_nt: TGTGCCACCAGTGACCCCAGACAGGGCTTGTTCGAGGAGACCCAGTACTTC; cdr3_aa: CATSDPRQGLFEETQYF; v_call: TRBV24-1; j_call: TRBJ2-5; clone_size: NA; d_call: TRBD1
cdr3_nt: TGTGCCAGCAGTTACGGGGGTGGCAATCAGCCCCAGCATTTT; cdr3_aa: CASSYGGGNQPQHF; v_call: TRBV28; j_call: TRBJ1-5; clone_size: NA; d_call: NA
cdr3_nt: TGTGCCAGCAGTCTTAGCGGCTACGAGCAGTACTTC; cdr3_aa: CASSLSGYEQYF; v_call: TRBV28; j_call: TRBJ2-7; clone_size: NA; d_call: NA
cdr3_nt: TGTGCCAGCAGCCCAAGTCCCGCGTTGGCCGGGGAGCTGTTTTTT; cdr3_aa: CASSPSPALAGELFF; v_call: TRBV5-4; j_call: TRBJ2-2; clone_size: NA; d_call: NA
cdr3_nt: TGTGCCAGCAGTGGACAGGGGACCTACGAGCAGTACTTC; cdr3_aa: CASSGQGTYEQYF; v_call: TRBV6-1; j_call: TRBJ2-7; clone_size: few; d_call: TRBD1
cdr3_nt: TGTGCCAGCAGCTTGGGGGCAGGGGGCAGCGGTCAGCCCCAGCATTTT; cdr3_aa: CASSLGAGGSGQPQHF; v_call: TRBV5-6; j_call: TRBJ1-5; clone_size: NA; d_call: TRBD1
cdr3_nt: TGCGCCAGCAGCCAGGGGGCAGGGACCCAAGAGACCCAGTACTTC; cdr3_aa: CASSQGAGTQETQYF; v_call: TRBV10-1; j_call: TRBJ2-5; clone_size: NA; d_call: TRBD1
cdr3_nt: TGCAGCGTTGCGGCGGAACAACGACGATGGGAGCAGTACTTC; cdr3_aa: CSVAAEQRRWEQYF; v_call: TRBV29-1; j_call: TRBJ2-7; clone_size: NA; d_call: NA
cdr3_nt: TGTGCCAGCAGTTTAAAATGGACACACCAAGAGACCCAGTACTTC; cdr3_aa: CASSLKWTHQETQYF; v_call: TRBV27; j_call: TRBJ2-5; clone_size: NA; d_call: NA
cdr3_nt: TGTGCCAGCAGTGAAGTTGGAACTAGCGGGAGGCCGAGCTCCTACAATGAGCAGTTCTTC; cdr3_aa: CASSEVGTSGRPSSYNEQFF; v_call: TRBV6-1; j_call: TRBJ2-1; clone_size: NA; d_call: TRBD2